One and the same sample provided the 19 T cell receptor beta chains below, sequenced in a study of T-cell memory formation after mild COVID-19. A single record per CDR3 protein comes from TCRdb applying MiXCR to the 5' RACE reads. This sample carries 450,000 to 650,000 distinct CDR3 sequences, about 20% of them seen once, and the ten largest clones take about 12%. Material: PBMCs or a T cell subset sorted from them (not recorded which). The receptors come from an adult woman who had mild COVID-19 (a few samples of this study predate the infection). Cell type and time point are not known.

A few counts support this clonotype. V and J are TRBV10-3 and TRBJ2-2, with D possibly TRBD1 on 6 matching bases. Deletions cut 5 bases from V and 5 bases from J, with 15 bases between. Germline lookup yields CDR1 ENHRY and CDR2 SYGVKD. There are 15 residues in the CDR3. CDR3 protein: CAISHRNTGTGELFF. Here the CDR3 DNA reads TGTGCCATCAGTCACCGGAATACAGGGACCGGGGAGCTGTTTTTT.

This clonotype was counted between two and nine times. The rearrangement uses TRBV4-2 and TRBJ2-7; 9 positions agree with TRBD2. The V gene's germline CDR1 is LGHNA and CDR2 YNFKEQ. J was trimmed by 4 bases and V by 3 bases; bases with no gene match: 10. The CDR3 totals 16 residues. The CDR3 loop reads CASSHSGTSFIYEQYF. The DNA for the CDR3 is TGTGCCAGCAGCCACTCCGGGACTAGCTTCATTTACGAGCAGTACTTC.

This clonotype was detected only once. This sequence joins TRBV7-6 and TRBJ2-7; 10 bases match TRBD1. The CDR3 is 15 residues long. Germline CDR1 reads SGHVS; CDR2 reads FNYEAQ. V trimming: 7 bases; J trimming: 3 bases; junction bases outside the gene matches: 9. CDR3 region: CASTQGDRGNYEQYF. In DNA form, the CDR3 reads TGTGCCAGCACCCAAGGGGACAGGGGAAACTACGAGCAGTACTTC.

J is TRBJ2-1 and V is TRBV12-3 or TRBV12-4; no definite D call. The germline V and J ends were trimmed by 1 base and 7 bases, with 11 bases remaining between them. This CDR3 is built from 14 residues. CDR3 loop: CASSLGAQTNEQFF. The CDR3 nucleotides are TGTGCCAGCAGTTTAGGGGCCCAGACTAATGAGCAGTTCTTC.

This clonotype was recorded a few times. The chain combines TRBV9 with TRBJ1-1; 8 bases are a match to TRBD1. V was pared by 3 bases and J by 1 base, with 5 bases of the junction left unmatched. The CDR3 spans 15 residues. Germline V gene sequence: CDR1 SGDLS, CDR2 YYNGEE. The CDR3 bases are TGTGCCAGCAGCGCTCAGGGGGCAAAGAACACTGAAGCTTTCTTT. It translates to CASSAQGAKNTEAFF.

The table lists this clonotype with a few counts. The gene calls are TRBV3-1 and TRBJ2-7; 12 positions agree with TRBD1. J lost 5 bases, V lost 4 bases, and 6 bases had no gene match. From germline, CDR1 is LGHDT and CDR2 YNNKEL (reference sequence). This CDR3 contains 15 residues. The CDR3: CASSRGQGAANEQYF. The CDR3 coding sequence is TGTGCCAGCAGCCGGGGACAGGGGGCAGCAAACGAGCAGTACTTC.

This clonotype was seen more than once but under ten times. The chain employs TRBV18 and TRBJ1-2, with D perhaps matching TRBD1 (5 bases). V lost 6 bases, J lost 5 bases, and 10 bases lay in between. Germline values: CDR1 KGHSH, CDR2 LQKENI. The CDR3 runs to 12 residues. CDR3 nucleotides: TGTGCCAGCTCCGGGACGACTTATGGCTACACCTTC. It is translated as CASSGTTYGYTF.

The chain uses TRBV7-3 and TRBJ2-6, with a possible D match to TRBD1 (5 bases). V dropped 2 bases and J dropped 0 bases, with 8 bases sitting between them. In germline, CDR1 is SGHTA, CDR2 FQGTGA. The CDR3 consists of 16 residues. The CDR3 sequence is CASSLQGSSGANVLTF. As DNA, the CDR3 is TGTGCCAGCAGCTTACAGGGATCCTCTGGGGCCAACGTCCTGACTTTC.

The chain uses TRBV29-1 and TRBJ1-2; D gene ambiguous. CDR3 length: 13 amino acids. Germline V gives CDR1 SQVTM, CDR2 ANQGSEA. The V and J ends lost 5 bases and 14 bases respectively, with 24 bases between them. For the CDR3, the DNA is TGCAGCGTTCCGATACGAGACGTGATCTCCCTTACCTTC. Amino acid sequence: CSVPIRDVISLTF.

The chain couples TRBV6-2 or TRBV6-3 to TRBJ2-7; the match to TRBD2 covers 7 bases. CDR1 MNHEY and CDR2 SVGEGT come from the germline V gene. Trimming at V came to 2 bases and at J to 2 bases, leaving 9 bases not matched to a gene. The CDR3 has 16 residues. CDR3 DNA sequence: TGTGCCAGCAGTTACGGGTCGGGCGGGAGTACCTACGAGCAGTACTTC. Its translation: CASSYGSGGSTYEQYF.

The gene calls are TRBV5-4 and TRBJ2-1; 12 nucleotides agree with TRBD2. From germline, CDR1 is SGHNT and CDR2 YYREEE (reference sequence). V dropped 3 bases and J dropped 2; count of bases not matched to a gene: 12. This CDR3 is 19 amino acids long. CDR3 in DNA: TGTGCCAGCAGCTCCCCCGGGACTAGCGGGCTGAGGCCCTACAATGAGCAGTTCTTC. It is translated as CASSSPGTSGLRPYNEQFF.

This sequence joins TRBV10-3 and TRBJ2-1; D not certain. CDR3 size: 19 residues. The germline V gene has CDR1 ENHRY and CDR2 SYGVKD. V lost 0 bases, J lost 1 base, and 19 bases lay in between. The CDR3 protein is CAISESRSTPVRSYNEQFF. The CDR3 coding sequence is TGTGCCATCAGTGAGTCTCGGTCGACCCCCGTCAGGTCCTACAATGAGCAGTTCTTC.

This clonotype appeared many times. The chain links TRBV29-1 to TRBJ2-3, with D tentatively TRBD1 (6 bases). Germline V gene lookup returns CDR1 SQVTM and CDR2 ANQGSEA. The CDR3 has 12 residues. Trimming left V 3 bases short and J 3 bases short, with 7 bases between. CDR3 sequence: CSVDRGTDTQYF. In DNA, the CDR3 is TGCAGCGTTGACAGGGGAACAGATACGCAGTATTTT.

The gene calls are TRBV19 and TRBJ1-3; D uncertain. CDR1 is LNHDA, CDR2 SQIVND, per germline (reference sequence). This CDR3 comprises 13 residues. The V end lost 4 bases, the J end lost 0 bases, and 4 bases lay between the germline ends. The CDR3 is CASSKDSGNTIYF. In DNA form, the CDR3 reads TGTGCCAGTAGTAAGGACTCTGGAAACACCATATATTTT.

The V and J genes are TRBV27 and TRBJ1-6; D possibly corresponds to TRBD1 (6 bases). From germline, CDR1 is MNHEY and CDR2 SMNVEV (reference sequence). The length of the CDR3 is 14 residues. V was shortened by 5 bases and J by 9 bases, with 14 bases between the two germline ends. The CDR3 nucleotides read TGTGCCAGCAGTGAGGGGGGTAGGGGTTCACCCCTCCACTTT. Translated: CASSEGGRGSPLHF.

This chain connects TRBV11-2 to TRBJ2-1, with D tentatively TRBD1 or TRBD2 (5 bases each). CDR3 length equals 17 residues. CDR1 is SGHAT, CDR2 FQNNGV, per germline. V was pared by 0 bases and J by 2 bases, with 14 bases between. The CDR3 coding sequence is TGTGCCAGCAGCTTAGATCAGCGGTGGGGCCCCTACAATGAGCAGTTCTTC. This gives the protein CASSLDQRWGPYNEQFF.

This chain joins TRBV10-3 and TRBJ2-3, with 12 bases that match TRBD1. With V trimmed by 3 bases and J by 5 bases, 9 bases remained unmatched. Germline values: CDR1 ENHRY, CDR2 SYGVKD. The CDR3 loop spans 17 amino acids. CDR3: CAISDGPGTGGRDTQYF. As DNA, the CDR3 is TGTGCCATCAGTGATGGTCCCGGGACAGGGGGCCGAGATACGCAGTATTTT.

V usage is TRBV20-1 and J usage is TRBJ2-1; TRBD2 agrees at 8 bases. The CDR3 is 14 amino acids. The V gene end was trimmed by 1 base and the J gene end by 6 bases; junction bases not matched to a gene: 5. Germline CDR1 is DFQATT and CDR2 is SNEGSKA (reference sequence). CDR3 nucleotide sequence: TGCAGTGCTAGAGTGAGCGGGAGACGCAATGAGCAGTTCTTC. Encoded protein: CSARVSGRRNEQFF.

The gene calls are TRBV12-3 or TRBV12-4 and TRBJ2-1; TRBD1 might be the D (5 bases). The CDR3 runs 15 residues. Trimming pared 6 bases from V and 3 bases from J, leaving 15 bases between. The CDR3, as DNA: TGTGCCAGCAGCCAGGGCTACCTAATCTACAATGAGCAGTTCTTC. Amino acid sequence: CASSQGYLIYNEQFF.